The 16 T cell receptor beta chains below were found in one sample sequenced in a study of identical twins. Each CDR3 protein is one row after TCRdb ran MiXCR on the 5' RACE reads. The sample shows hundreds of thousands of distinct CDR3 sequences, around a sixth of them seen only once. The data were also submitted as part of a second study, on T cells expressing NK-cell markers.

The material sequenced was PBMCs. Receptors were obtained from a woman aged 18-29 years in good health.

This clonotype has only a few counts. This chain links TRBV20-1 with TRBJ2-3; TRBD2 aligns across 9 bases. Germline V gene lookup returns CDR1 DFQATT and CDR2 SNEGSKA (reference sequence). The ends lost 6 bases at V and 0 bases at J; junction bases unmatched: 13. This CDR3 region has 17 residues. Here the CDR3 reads CSAPGRASGKSTDTQYF. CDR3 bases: TGCAGTGCCCCAGGTCGGGCTAGCGGGAAAAGCACAGATACGCAGTATTTT.

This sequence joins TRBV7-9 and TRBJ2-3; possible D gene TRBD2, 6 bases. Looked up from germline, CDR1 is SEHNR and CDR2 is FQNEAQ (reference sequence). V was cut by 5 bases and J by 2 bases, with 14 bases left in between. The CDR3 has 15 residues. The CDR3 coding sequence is TGTGCCAGCAGCCTTATGGCGGGGATCACAGATACGCAGTATTTT. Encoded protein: CASSLMAGITDTQYF.

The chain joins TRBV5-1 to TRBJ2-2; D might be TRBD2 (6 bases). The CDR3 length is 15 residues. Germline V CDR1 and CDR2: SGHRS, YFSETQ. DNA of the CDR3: TGCGCGAGCGGTCAGTTCGGGAGTATTACCGGGGAGCTGTTTTTT. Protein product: CASGQFGSITGELFF.

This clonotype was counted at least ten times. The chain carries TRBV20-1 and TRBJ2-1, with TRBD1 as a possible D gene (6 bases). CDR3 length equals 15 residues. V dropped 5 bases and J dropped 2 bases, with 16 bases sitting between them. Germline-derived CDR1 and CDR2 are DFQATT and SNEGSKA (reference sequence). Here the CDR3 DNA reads TGCAGTGCTTCCCCAGGACAGTCCGCCTACAATGAGCAGTTCTTC. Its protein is CSASPGQSAYNEQFF.

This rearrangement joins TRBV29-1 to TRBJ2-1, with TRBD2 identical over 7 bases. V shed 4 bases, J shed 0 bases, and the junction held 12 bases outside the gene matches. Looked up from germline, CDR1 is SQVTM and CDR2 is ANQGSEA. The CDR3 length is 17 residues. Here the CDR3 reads CSVGKGRGTRSYNEQFF. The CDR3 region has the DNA TGCAGCGTTGGGAAAGGGAGGGGCACACGCTCCTACAATGAGCAGTTCTTC.

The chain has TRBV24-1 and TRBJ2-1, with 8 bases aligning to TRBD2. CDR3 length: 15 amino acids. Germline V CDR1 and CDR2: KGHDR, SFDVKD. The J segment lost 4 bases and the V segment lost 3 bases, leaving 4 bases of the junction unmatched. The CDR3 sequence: CATSDTGRGYNEQFF. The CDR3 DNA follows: TGTGCCACCAGTGATACCGGGAGGGGTTACAATGAGCAGTTCTTC.

The CDR3 DNA sequence: TGTGCCAGCAGCTTAGCGCTAGGGGATATGCGCTACACCTTC. It codes for CASSLALGDMRYTF. The chain carries TRBV7-6 and TRBJ1-2; TRBD1 is a possible D gene (5 bases). The CDR3 is 14 amino acids. V was cut by 0 bases and J by 9 bases, with 14 bases left in between. Germline values: CDR1 SGHVS, CDR2 FNYEAQ. The variable domain in full, completed from reference TRBV7-6 and TRBJ1-2, reads GAGVSQSPRYKVTKRGQDVALRCDPISGHVSLYWYRQALGQGPEFLTYFNYEAQQDKSGLPNDRFSAERPEGSISTLTIQRTEQRDSAMYRCASSLALGDMRYTFGSGTRLTVV.

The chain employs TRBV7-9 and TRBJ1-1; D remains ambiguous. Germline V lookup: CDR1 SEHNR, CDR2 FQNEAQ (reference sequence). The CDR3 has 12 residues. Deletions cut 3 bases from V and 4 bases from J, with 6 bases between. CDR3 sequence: CASSFGFTEAFF. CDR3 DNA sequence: TGTGCCAGCAGCTTCGGTTTCACTGAAGCTTTCTTT.

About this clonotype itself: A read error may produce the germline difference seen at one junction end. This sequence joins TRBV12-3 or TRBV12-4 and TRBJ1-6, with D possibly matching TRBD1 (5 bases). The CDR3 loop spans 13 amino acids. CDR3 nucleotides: TGTGCCAGCAGGGCACAGGATAATTCACCCCTCTACTTT. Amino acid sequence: CASRAQDNSPLYF.

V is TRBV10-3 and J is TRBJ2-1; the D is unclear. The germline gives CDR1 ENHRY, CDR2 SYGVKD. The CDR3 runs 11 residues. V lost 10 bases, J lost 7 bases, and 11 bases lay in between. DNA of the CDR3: TGTGCCACCACGAGTATGAATGAGCAGTTCTTC. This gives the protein CATTSMNEQFF.

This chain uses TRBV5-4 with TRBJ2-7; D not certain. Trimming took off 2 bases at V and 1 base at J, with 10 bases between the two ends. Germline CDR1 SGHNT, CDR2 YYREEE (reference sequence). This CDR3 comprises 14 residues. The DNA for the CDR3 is TGTGCCAGCAGCTTCCAGGACCCGTCCTACGAGCAGTACTTC. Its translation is CASSFQDPSYEQYF.

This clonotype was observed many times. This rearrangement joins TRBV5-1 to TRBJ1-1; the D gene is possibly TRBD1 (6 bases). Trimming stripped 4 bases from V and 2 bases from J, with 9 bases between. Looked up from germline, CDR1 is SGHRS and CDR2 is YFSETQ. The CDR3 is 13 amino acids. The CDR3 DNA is TGCGCCAGCAGCACGGGGGCCAACACTGAAGCTTTCTTT. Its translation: CASSTGANTEAFF. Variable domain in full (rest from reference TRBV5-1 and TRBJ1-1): KAGVTQTPRYLIKTRGQQVTLSCSPISGHRSVSWYQQTPGQGLQFLFEYFSETQRNKGNFPGRFSGRQFSNSRSEMNVSTLELGDSALYLCASSTGANTEAFFGQGTRLTVV.

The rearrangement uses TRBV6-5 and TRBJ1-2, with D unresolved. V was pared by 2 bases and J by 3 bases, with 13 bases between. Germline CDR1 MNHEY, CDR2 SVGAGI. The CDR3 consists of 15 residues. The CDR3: CASSYGDTVHYGYTF. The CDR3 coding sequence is TGTGCCAGCAGTTACGGAGACACAGTCCACTATGGCTACACCTTC.

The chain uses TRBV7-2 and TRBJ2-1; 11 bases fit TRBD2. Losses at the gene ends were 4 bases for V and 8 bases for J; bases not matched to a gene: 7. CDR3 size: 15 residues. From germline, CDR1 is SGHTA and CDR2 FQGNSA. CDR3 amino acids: CASSSYSGRADEQFF. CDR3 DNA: TGTGCCAGCAGCTCCTATAGCGGGAGGGCCGATGAGCAGTTCTTC.

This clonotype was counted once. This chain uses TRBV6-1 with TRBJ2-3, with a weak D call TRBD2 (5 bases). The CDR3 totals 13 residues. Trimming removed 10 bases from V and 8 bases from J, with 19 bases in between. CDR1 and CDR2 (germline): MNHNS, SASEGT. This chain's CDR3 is CATRRFSEPTQYF. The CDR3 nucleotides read TGTGCCACGCGCCGGTTTAGCGAACCTACGCAGTATTTT.

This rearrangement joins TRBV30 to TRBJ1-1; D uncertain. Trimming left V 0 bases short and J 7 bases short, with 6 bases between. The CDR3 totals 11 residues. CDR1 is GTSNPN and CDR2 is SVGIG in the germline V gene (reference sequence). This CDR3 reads CAWSVRDEAFF. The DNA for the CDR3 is TGTGCCTGGAGTGTACGCGATGAAGCTTTCTTT.